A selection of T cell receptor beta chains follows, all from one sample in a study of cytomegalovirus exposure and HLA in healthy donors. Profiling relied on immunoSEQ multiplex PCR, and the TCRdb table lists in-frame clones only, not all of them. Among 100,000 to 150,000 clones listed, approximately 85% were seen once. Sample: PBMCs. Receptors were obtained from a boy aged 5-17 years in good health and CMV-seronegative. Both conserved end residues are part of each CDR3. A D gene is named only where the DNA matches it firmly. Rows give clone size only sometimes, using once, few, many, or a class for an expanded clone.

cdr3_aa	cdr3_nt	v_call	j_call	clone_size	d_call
CASSTWTGGAGNYGYTF	TGTGCCAGTAGTACCTGGACAGGGGGCGCGGGGAACTATGGCTACACCTTC	TRBV19	TRBJ1-2	.	TRBD1
CASSLTPRGASGNTIYF	TGTGCCAGCAGTTTAACCCCCCGGGGAGCCTCTGGAAACACCATATATTTT	TRBV27	TRBJ1-3	.	.
CASSYGQGQETQYF	TGTGCCAGCAGCTACGGACAGGGTCAAGAGACCCAGTACTTC	TRBV5-6	TRBJ2-5	.	TRBD1
CASSLAHRGKNQPQHF	TGTGCCAGCAGCTTAGCGCATAGGGGTAAAAATCAGCCCCAGCATTTT	TRBV7-8	TRBJ1-5	.	.
CASSLAWMGTATDTQYF	TGTGCCAGCAGTTTAGCGTGGATGGGGACAGCCACAGATACGCAGTATTTT	TRBV27	TRBJ2-3	.	TRBD1
CASSLWTANTEAFF	TGCGCCAGCAGCTTGTGGACAGCGAACACTGAAGCTTTCTTT	TRBV5-1	TRBJ1-1	few	.
CASSSDRGRSGNTIYF	TGTGCCAGCAGTTCCGACAGGGGACGATCTGGAAACACCATATATTTT	TRBV6-5	TRBJ1-3	.	TRBD1
CASSLDGTDYNEQFF	TGTGCCAGCAGCTTAGACGGGACTGACTACAATGAGCAGTTCTTC	TRBV7-2	TRBJ2-1	.	.
CASRTGFPTNSPLHF	TGTGCCAGCAGGACAGGGTTCCCAACAAATTCACCCCTCCACTTT	TRBV27	TRBJ1-6	.	TRBD1
CASSQPGQNYEQYF	TGCGCCAGCAGCCAACCCGGACAGAACTACGAGCAGTACTTC	TRBV4-1	TRBJ2-7	.	.
CATSWDRGSNQPQHF	TGTGCCACCAGCTGGGACAGGGGTAGCAATCAGCCCCAGCATTTT	TRBV15	TRBJ1-5	.	TRBD1
CPLYRKNTEAFF	TGTCCCCTCTACAGGAAGAACACTGAAGCTTTCTTT	TRBV11-2	TRBJ1-1	once	.
CASSLGQGSNQPQHF	TGTGCCAGCAGCCTAGGACAGGGATCAAATCAGCCCCAGCATTTT	TRBV7-6	TRBJ1-5	.	TRBD1
CASSDHGLARGGEQFF	TGTGCCAGTAGTGACCACGGACTAGCCCGGGGCGGTGAGCAGTTCTTC	TRBV19	TRBJ2-1	.	TRBD2
CASSLEDGASSKGGNTIYF	TGTGCCAGCAGCTTAGAAGATGGGGCCTCATCGAAAGGAGGAAACACCATATATTTT	TRBV13	TRBJ1-3	.	.
CASSEPPRPGEQYF	TGTGCCAGCAGCGAGCCACCCCGCCCCGGGGAGCAGTACTTC	TRBV9	TRBJ2-7	.	.
CASSPSRAYGYTF	TGTGCCAGCTCACCGTCCAGGGCCTATGGCTACACCTTC	TRBV18	TRBJ1-2	few	.
CSSSLRDTEAFF	TGTTCCAGCAGCTTGAGGGACACTGAAGCTTTCTTT	TRBV7-9	TRBJ1-1	.	.
CASSPGTGAGEQYF	TGTGCCAGCAGTCCCGGGACAGGGGCCGGGGAGCAGTACTTC	TRBV2	TRBJ2-7	.	TRBD1
CASSLGQKNPYEQYF	TGTGCCAGTAGTCTAGGACAGAAAAACCCCTACGAGCAGTACTTC	TRBV19	TRBJ2-7	.	.
CAGGQSNTEAFF	TGTGCCGGGGGACAGAGCAACACTGAAGCTTTCTTT	TRBV5-4	TRBJ1-1	.	TRBD1
CASSRGGSGANVLTF	TGTGCCAGCAGCCGGGGGGGGTCGGGGGCCAACGTCCTGACTTTC	TRBV7-3	TRBJ2-6	.	TRBD2
CASSFSVEETQYF	TGTGCCAGCAGCTTTTCGGTTGAAGAGACCCAGTACTTC	TRBV7-9	TRBJ2-5	.	.
CSVNGLAGEVAYNEQFF	TGCAGCGTTAATGGGCTAGCGGGAGAAGTCGCCTACAATGAGCAGTTCTTC	TRBV29-1	TRBJ2-1	once	TRBD2
CASSLEGQGYNEQFF	TGTGCCAGCAGCTTAGAGGGACAGGGCTACAATGAGCAGTTCTTC	TRBV7-2	TRBJ2-1	.	TRBD1
CASSLAPGGYGYTF	TGCGCCAGCAGCTTGGCCCCGGGGGGTTATGGCTACACCTTC	TRBV5-1	TRBJ1-2	.	.
CASRGGVGVAGGPYNEQFF	TGTGCCAGCAGAGGAGGGGTGGGGGTAGCGGGGGGGCCCTACAATGAGCAGTTCTTC	TRBV2	TRBJ2-1	.	TRBD2
CASSEGPTGELFF	TGTGCCAGCAGCGAAGGGCCAACCGGGGAGCTGTTTTTT	TRBV2	TRBJ2-2	.	.
CASSHTGPPAYNEQFF	TGTGCCAGCAGCCACACAGGACCCCCGGCCTACAATGAGCAGTTCTTC	TRBV6-6	TRBJ2-1	.	.
CASSSEYNEQFF	TGCGCCAGCAGCTCTGAGTACAATGAGCAGTTCTTC	TRBV5-1	TRBJ2-1	.	.
CASSHTSSSGANVLTF	TGTGCCAGCAGCCACACGAGTAGCTCTGGGGCCAACGTCCTGACTTTC	TRBV16	TRBJ2-6	once	.
CASTTQGNYGYTF	TGTGCCAGCACGACACAGGGGAACTATGGCTACACCTTC	TRBV7-9	TRBJ1-2	.	TRBD1
CASSLTTSGNNEQFF	TGCGCCAGCAGCTTGACGACTAGCGGAAACAATGAGCAGTTCTTC	TRBV5-1	TRBJ2-1	.	TRBD2
CASSLTAYNEQFF	TGTGCCAGCAGTTTGACAGCCTACAATGAGCAGTTCTTC	TRBV6-6	TRBJ2-1	.	.
CASSERTSGVVGELFF	TGTGCCAGCAGCGAAAGGACTAGCGGGGTGGTCGGGGAGCTGTTTTTT	TRBV9	TRBJ2-2	.	TRBD2
CASSLSERGRRTEAFF	TGTGCCAGCAGCTTATCCGAAAGGGGGCGCCGGACTGAAGCTTTCTTT	TRBV7-6	TRBJ1-1	once	TRBD1